Listed below are T cell receptor beta chains from one sample, sequenced in a study of cytomegalovirus exposure and HLA in healthy donors. TCRdb's copy holds only in-frame clones and misses some; the assay was immunoSEQ multiplex PCR. The data show 150,000 to 200,000 clones, with 80% to 85% seen just once and around 0.25% held by the top ten. Sequencing was done on a sample of PBMCs. These receptors were taken from a boy younger than 18 in good health and CMV-seronegative. CDR3s include the opening cysteine and the closing phenylalanine or tryptophan. Each record gives: D gene, V gene, clone size, J gene, CDR3 DNA, CDR3 protein. A D gene is named only where the DNA matches it firmly. The size of a clone is reported for some rows only, either as once, few or many, or as a class for expanded clones.

D gene: -
V gene: TRBV27
clone size: -
J gene: TRBJ2-1
CDR3 DNA: TGTGCCAGCAGTCCGACTAGTTTCTATGAGCAGTTCTTC
CDR3 protein: CASSPTSFYEQFF

D gene: -
V gene: TRBV7-8
clone size: -
J gene: TRBJ2-7
CDR3 DNA: TGTGCCAGCAGCTTACAGGGAAATGAGCAGTACTTC
CDR3 protein: CASSLQGNEQYF

D gene: TRBD1
V gene: TRBV9
clone size: -
J gene: TRBJ2-3
CDR3 DNA: TGTGCCAGCAGCGTAGCCGGACAGGGCACAGATACGCAGTATTTT
CDR3 protein: CASSVAGQGTDTQYF

D gene: -
V gene: TRBV27
clone size: -
J gene: TRBJ2-3
CDR3 DNA: TGTGCCAGCAGTTCCACAGGGTCGGAGCAGTATTTT
CDR3 protein: CASSSTGSEQYF

D gene: TRBD1
V gene: TRBV9
clone size: -
J gene: TRBJ1-2
CDR3 DNA: TGTGCCAGCAGCCCGTTTACAGGGGGACGGGGCTACACCTTC
CDR3 protein: CASSPFTGGRGYTF

D gene: TRBD2
V gene: TRBV27
clone size: once
J gene: TRBJ2-1
CDR3 DNA: TGTGCCAGCAGTCCCCTTAGCGGGAGGGCCCGTGGTGAGCAGTTCTTC
CDR3 protein: CASSPLSGRARGEQFF

D gene: TRBD1
V gene: TRBV5-6
clone size: -
J gene: TRBJ2-2
CDR3 DNA: TGTGCCAGCAGCTTACCCGGGACAGGGTTCTCCGGGGAGCTGTTTTTT
CDR3 protein: CASSLPGTGFSGELFF

D gene: TRBD1
V gene: TRBV2
clone size: -
J gene: TRBJ1-1
CDR3 DNA: TGTGCCAGCAGCCCAGGACAGGTTGTAAGAGACACTGAAGCTTTCTTT
CDR3 protein: CASSPGQVVRDTEAFF

D gene: TRBD1
V gene: TRBV30
clone size: -
J gene: TRBJ1-6
CDR3 DNA: TGTGCCTGGGGGACAGGTCGATCACCCCTCCACTTT
CDR3 protein: CAWGTGRSPLHF

D gene: -
V gene: TRBV4-2
clone size: few
J gene: TRBJ1-6
CDR3 DNA: TGTGCCAGCAGCCAAGAAGCCGAGAACTTTAATTCACCCCTCCACTTT
CDR3 protein: CASSQEAENFNSPLHF

D gene: TRBD2
V gene: TRBV13
clone size: -
J gene: TRBJ2-5
CDR3 DNA: TGTGCCAGCAGCTTAGGCTTGAGACTAGCGGGGGCCCGCCAAGAGACCCAGTACTTC
CDR3 protein: CASSLGLRLAGARQETQYF

D gene: -
V gene: TRBV27
clone size: -
J gene: TRBJ2-7
CDR3 DNA: TGTGCCAGCAGTAATGACAGGTACGAGCAGTACTTC
CDR3 protein: CASSNDRYEQYF

D gene: TRBD1
V gene: TRBV6-1
clone size: -
J gene: TRBJ2-7
CDR3 DNA: TGTGCCAGCAGGTATAATGACAGGGGGAGCGAGCAGTACTTC
CDR3 protein: CASRYNDRGSEQYF

D gene: -
V gene: TRBV27
clone size: -
J gene: TRBJ1-1
CDR3 DNA: TGTGCCAGTTGGGAGGGTGAGAACACTGAAGCTTTCTTT
CDR3 protein: CASWEGENTEAFF

D gene: -
V gene: TRBV28
clone size: once
J gene: TRBJ1-1
CDR3 DNA: TGTGCCAGCATCGCCCCGGGACGGGGACTTGAAGCTTTCTTT
CDR3 protein: CASIAPGRGLEAFF

D gene: -
V gene: TRBV27
clone size: -
J gene: TRBJ2-1
CDR3 DNA: TGTGCCAGCAGTAACGGGGTCTCCTACAATGAGCAGTTCTTC
CDR3 protein: CASSNGVSYNEQFF

D gene: -
V gene: TRBV7-2
clone size: -
J gene: TRBJ1-3
CDR3 DNA: TGTGCCAGCAGCTCCGTGGGAGACGGAAACACCATATATTTT
CDR3 protein: CASSSVGDGNTIYF

D gene: TRBD2
V gene: TRBV4-2
clone size: once
J gene: TRBJ2-7
CDR3 DNA: TGTGCCAGCAGCCTACAACGATCGCTAGCGGAGGGCTACGAGCAGTACTTC
CDR3 protein: CASSLQRSLAEGYEQYF

D gene: TRBD2
V gene: TRBV2
clone size: -
J gene: TRBJ2-1
CDR3 DNA: TGTGCCAGCAGCACCGGCGGGGGGGCCCTCAATGAGCAGTTCTTC
CDR3 protein: CASSTGGGALNEQFF

D gene: TRBD1
V gene: TRBV6-5
clone size: few
J gene: TRBJ1-1
CDR3 DNA: TGTGCCAGCAGCGAGCCTACAGGGGGTCGGACTGAAGCTTTCTTT
CDR3 protein: CASSEPTGGRTEAFF

D gene: TRBD1
V gene: TRBV5-6
clone size: -
J gene: TRBJ2-5
CDR3 DNA: TGTGCCAGCAGAAGACAGGGGAAACAAGAGACCCAGTACTTC
CDR3 protein: CASRRQGKQETQYF

D gene: TRBD2
V gene: TRBV9
clone size: few
J gene: TRBJ2-3
CDR3 DNA: TGTGCCAGCAGCGGAGGGAGGGGCACAGATACGCAGTATTTT
CDR3 protein: CASSGGRGTDTQYF

D gene: -
V gene: TRBV5-4
clone size: -
J gene: TRBJ2-7
CDR3 DNA: TGTGCCAGCAGCTTTAATGCGGAGAACTACGAGCAGTACTTC
CDR3 protein: CASSFNAENYEQYF

D gene: TRBD2
V gene: TRBV30
clone size: -
J gene: TRBJ2-1
CDR3 DNA: TGTGCCTGGAGTGCGACTATGGGACTAGCGGACAATGAGCAGTTCTTC
CDR3 protein: CAWSATMGLADNEQFF

D gene: -
V gene: TRBV27
clone size: -
J gene: TRBJ1-2
CDR3 DNA: TGTGCCAGCAGTTTAAGACAGGAGCCCTATAACTATGGCTACACCTTC
CDR3 protein: CASSLRQEPYNYGYTF

D gene: -
V gene: TRBV6-1
clone size: -
J gene: TRBJ1-2
CDR3 DNA: TGTGCCAGCAACAGACACCGCACTAACTATGGCTACACCTTC
CDR3 protein: CASNRHRTNYGYTF

D gene: TRBD1
V gene: TRBV30
clone size: -
J gene: TRBJ2-7
CDR3 DNA: TGTGCCTGGAGTACCGGGACAGGGGTGAGGGAGCAGTACTTC
CDR3 protein: CAWSTGTGVREQYF

D gene: -
V gene: TRBV9
clone size: -
J gene: TRBJ1-4
CDR3 DNA: TGTGCCAGCAGCTGCGTAGTAATAGAGAGGGGGGGAGATGAAAAACTGTTTTTT
CDR3 protein: CASSCVVIERGGDEKLFF

D gene: -
V gene: TRBV29-1
clone size: -
J gene: TRBJ2-5
CDR3 DNA: TGCAGCGTTGAGGTGACTGCTGTCGGGGAGACCCAGTACTTC
CDR3 protein: CSVEVTAVGETQYF

D gene: -
V gene: TRBV9
clone size: -
J gene: TRBJ2-7
CDR3 DNA: TGTGCCAGCAGCGTAAATGGACATTCCTACGAGCAGTACTTC
CDR3 protein: CASSVNGHSYEQYF

D gene: TRBD1
V gene: TRBV7-8
clone size: -
J gene: TRBJ1-5
CDR3 DNA: TGTGCCAGCAGCTTAGCGCGGGGACAGTTTAATCAGCCCCAGCATTTT
CDR3 protein: CASSLARGQFNQPQHF

D gene: -
V gene: TRBV5-6
clone size: -
J gene: TRBJ2-7
CDR3 DNA: TGTGCCAGCAGCTTGAACAGATATCTCGACGAGCAGTACTTC
CDR3 protein: CASSLNRYLDEQYF

D gene: -
V gene: TRBV7-9
clone size: -
J gene: TRBJ1-2
CDR3 DNA: TGTGCCAGCAGCTTATTGGGGCTCAACTATGGCTACACCTTC
CDR3 protein: CASSLLGLNYGYTF

D gene: TRBD2
V gene: TRBV19
clone size: once
J gene: TRBJ2-1
CDR3 DNA: TGTGCCAGTAGTACCAACCCGACTAGCGGGAGGGTTAGCTCCTACAATGAGCAGTTCTTC
CDR3 protein: CASSTNPTSGRVSSYNEQFF

D gene: -
V gene: TRBV5-8
clone size: -
J gene: TRBJ2-2
CDR3 DNA: TGTGCCAGCAGCCCCTTGTTACTAAACACCGGGGAGCTGTTTTTT
CDR3 protein: CASSPLLLNTGELFF

D gene: -
V gene: TRBV5-1
clone size: -
J gene: TRBJ1-1
CDR3 DNA: TGCGCCTTTTTTCAAGCAGAAGACGGCATACGAGGTGAAGCTTTCTTT
CDR3 protein: CAFFQAEDGIRGEAFF

D gene: -
V gene: TRBV27
clone size: -
J gene: TRBJ1-4
CDR3 DNA: TGTGCCAGCCGTTTCTCCGCTTCCTGGGGGGAACTGTTTTTT
CDR3 protein: CASRFSASWGELFF

D gene: TRBD2
V gene: TRBV5-1
clone size: -
J gene: TRBJ2-2
CDR3 DNA: TGCGCCAGCAGCTTCCTCTCGGGGACTAGTGGTACCGGGGAGCTGTTTTTT
CDR3 protein: CASSFLSGTSGTGELFF

D gene: TRBD2
V gene: TRBV11-3
clone size: -
J gene: TRBJ2-1
CDR3 DNA: TGTGCCAGCAGCTTTGGCGGGAGGGCTGAGCAGTTCTTC
CDR3 protein: CASSFGGRAEQFF

D gene: -
V gene: TRBV14
clone size: -
J gene: TRBJ2-1
CDR3 DNA: TGTGCCAGCAGCCAAAGCCGCCCACCAGGGGAAGTATGGTTGGGTGTTTACAATGAGCAGTTCTTC
CDR3 protein: CASSQSRPPGEVWLGVYNEQFF

D gene: TRBD1
V gene: TRBV30
clone size: -
J gene: TRBJ1-1
CDR3 DNA: TGTGCCTGGAGGTTACCGGGACAGGGGTGTGAAGCTTTCTTT
CDR3 protein: CAWRLPGQGCEAFF

D gene: -
V gene: TRBV9
clone size: -
J gene: TRBJ2-7
CDR3 DNA: TGTGCCAGCAGCGTAGATGGCAGGGGCTCCTACGAGCAGTACTTC
CDR3 protein: CASSVDGRGSYEQYF

D gene: -
V gene: TRBV5-1
clone size: -
J gene: TRBJ2-6
CDR3 DNA: TGCGCCAGCAGCTTGGGGCGGGAAAGCTCTGGGGCCAACGTCCTGACTTTC
CDR3 protein: CASSLGRESSGANVLTF

D gene: -
V gene: TRBV6-6
clone size: -
J gene: TRBJ2-2
CDR3 DNA: TGTGCCAGCAGCTATGGGGGCTTCACCGGGGAGCTGTTTTTT
CDR3 protein: CASSYGGFTGELFF

D gene: -
V gene: TRBV13
clone size: -
J gene: TRBJ1-1
CDR3 DNA: TGTGCCAGCAGCTTCTCGACAGGGAACACTGAAGCTTTCTTT
CDR3 protein: CASSFSTGNTEAFF

D gene: TRBD2
V gene: TRBV7-9
clone size: -
J gene: TRBJ2-1
CDR3 DNA: TGTGCCAGCAGATCCCCGATTGGGGGGAGGGCCACTGAGCAGTTCTTC
CDR3 protein: CASRSPIGGRATEQFF

D gene: -
V gene: TRBV2
clone size: -
J gene: TRBJ2-1
CDR3 DNA: TGTGCCACACATTACAGGACGGAATCCTACAATGAGCAGTTCTTC
CDR3 protein: CATHYRTESYNEQFF

D gene: TRBD2
V gene: TRBV7-8
clone size: -
J gene: TRBJ2-7
CDR3 DNA: TGTGCCAGCAGCCGCGGGAGGTTCGGGCTCTACGAGCAGTACTTC
CDR3 protein: CASSRGRFGLYEQYF

D gene: -
V gene: TRBV2
clone size: -
J gene: TRBJ2-3
CDR3 DNA: TGTGCCAGCAGTGAACCCCAGGGAAGGACAGATACGCAGTATTTT
CDR3 protein: CASSEPQGRTDTQYF

D gene: TRBD2
V gene: TRBV11-2
clone size: -
J gene: TRBJ2-5
CDR3 DNA: TGTGCCAGCAGACTTATAGCGGGAGCTCAAGAGACCCAGTACTTC
CDR3 protein: CASRLIAGAQETQYF

D gene: TRBD2
V gene: TRBV7-2
clone size: -
J gene: TRBJ2-5
CDR3 DNA: TGTGCCAGTCGGCTAGCGGGGGGGCAAGAGACCCAGTACTTC
CDR3 protein: CASRLAGGQETQYF

D gene: TRBD1
V gene: TRBV4-3
clone size: -
J gene: TRBJ2-1
CDR3 DNA: TGCGCCAGCAGCCACCTGGACAGGGGCTCCAACAATGAGCAGTTCTTC
CDR3 protein: CASSHLDRGSNNEQFF